A selection of T cell receptor beta chains follows, all from one sample in a study of blood T cells in healthy people across ages. One entry per CDR3 protein, called by TCRdb with MiXCR from the 5' RACE reads. This sample has some 1,800,000 distinct CDR3 sequences, with around 42% found just once. Sample: blood. The receptors derive from a human donor in good health. The CDR3 runs from the conserved cysteine through the conserved F or W. Fields, in order: V gene, D gene, J gene, clone size, CDR3 DNA, CDR3 protein. D genes are given only for firm matches. Rows may omit the clone size; those that give it use once, few, many or a size class.

V: TRBV4-2; D: NA; J: TRBJ2-7; size: NA; DNA: TGTGCCAGCAGCCAGTTAGGAGCGGAGAGCTCCTACGAGCAGTACTTC; CDR3: CASSQLGAESSYEQYF
V: TRBV20-1; D: TRBD2; J: TRBJ2-1; size: NA; DNA: TGCAGTGCTAGAGTGGGTAGCGGGTGGAACAATGAGCAGTTCTTC; CDR3: CSARVGSGWNNEQFF
V: TRBV6-2/TRBV6-3; D: NA; J: TRBJ2-5; size: few; DNA: TGTGCCAGCAGTTTTGGGGGATTTGGCATGATGGAGACCCAGTACTTC; CDR3: CASSFGGFGMMETQYF
V: TRBV20-1; D: NA; J: TRBJ2-1; size: few; DNA: TGCAGTGCTAGCTTCTTGCGTGATGATGAGCAGTTCTTC; CDR3: CSASFLRDDEQFF
V: TRBV5-1; D: NA; J: TRBJ2-1; size: NA; DNA: TGCGCCAGCAGCTGGATGGGGGGCTACAATGAGCAGTTCTTC; CDR3: CASSWMGGYNEQFF
V: TRBV11-3; D: TRBD1; J: TRBJ1-1; size: NA; DNA: TGTGCCGGCAGTCCTCCTGGGGCAGGGGGGTTCCCGAACACTGAAGCTTTCTTT; CDR3: CAGSPPGAGGFPNTEAFF
V: TRBV6-2/TRBV6-3; D: NA; J: TRBJ1-1; size: NA; DNA: TGTGCCAGCAGGCGGGGGCCGGGAAACACTGAAGCTTTCTTT; CDR3: CASRRGPGNTEAFF
V: TRBV3-1; D: NA; J: TRBJ1-2; size: NA; DNA: TGTGCCAGCAGCCTAAGAGTTAGGACGGGGGCTGACTATGGCTACACCTTC; CDR3: CASSLRVRTGADYGYTF
V: TRBV7-9; D: NA; J: TRBJ1-1; size: NA; DNA: TGTGCCAGCAGCTTCCAGGGAGGGGCTGAAGCTTTCTTT; CDR3: CASSFQGGAEAFF
V: TRBV9; D: TRBD2; J: TRBJ2-1; size: few; DNA: TGTGCCAGCAGGAAAACTAGCGGGGGGGCCGACGAGCAGTTCTTC; CDR3: CASRKTSGGADEQFF
V: TRBV4-2; D: NA; J: TRBJ2-1; size: NA; DNA: TGTGCCAGCAGCCAAGAACAGGGTATTCGGAATGAGCAGTTCTTC; CDR3: CASSQEQGIRNEQFF
V: TRBV4-3; D: NA; J: TRBJ2-7; size: few; DNA: TGCGCCAGCAGCCCCTCCCCGGGGGAGAACTACGAGCAGTACTTC; CDR3: CASSPSPGENYEQYF
V: TRBV4-3; D: NA; J: TRBJ2-7; size: NA; DNA: TGCGCCGGCAGCCAAGCTGCCAGGGGCGATCTCGAGCAGTACTTC; CDR3: CAGSQAARGDLEQYF
V: TRBV2; D: NA; J: TRBJ1-4; size: NA; DNA: TGTGCCAGCAGTGAACAGGGGACTAATGAAAAACTGTTTTTT; CDR3: CASSEQGTNEKLFF
V: TRBV15; D: NA; J: TRBJ2-3; size: NA; DNA: TGTGCCACCAGCAGAGTCGTCCAAGGCACAGATACGCAGTATTTT; CDR3: CATSRVVQGTDTQYF
V: TRBV9; D: TRBD1; J: TRBJ2-3; size: NA; DNA: TGTGCCAGCAGCGTATTAGGGACAGGGAGCACAGATACGCAGTATTTT; CDR3: CASSVLGTGSTDTQYF
V: TRBV24-1; D: NA; J: TRBJ2-2; size: NA; DNA: TGTGCCACCAGTGTATGGACAGAATCGAACACCGGGGAGCTGTTTTTT; CDR3: CATSVWTESNTGELFF
V: TRBV6-5; D: NA; J: TRBJ2-5; size: NA; DNA: TGTGCCAGCTACCGGGGAGTGGTAGGGGAGACCCAGTACTTC; CDR3: CASYRGVVGETQYF
V: TRBV20-1; D: NA; J: TRBJ2-3; size: NA; DNA: TGCATGCCCGACGAGGGGAACACAGATACGCAGTATTTT; CDR3: CMPDEGNTDTQYF
V: TRBV29-1; D: NA; J: TRBJ2-1; size: NA; DNA: TGCAGCGTTGAGGTCCCCGGTGGACCCCGTCGGGAGCAGTTCTTC; CDR3: CSVEVPGGPRREQFF
V: TRBV12-3/TRBV12-4; D: TRBD1; J: TRBJ2-1; size: NA; DNA: TGTGCCAGCAAAGTACCGCCAGGGCGCTACCGGACAGGGAAGTACAATGAGCAGTTCTTC; CDR3: CASKVPPGRYRTGKYNEQFF
V: TRBV6-4; D: NA; J: TRBJ1-2; size: few; DNA: TGTGCCAGCAGTGAGCCACCAGGAGGTCCCCCCGATGGCTACACCTTC; CDR3: CASSEPPGGPPDGYTF
V: TRBV12-3/TRBV12-4; D: TRBD1; J: TRBJ1-2; size: NA; DNA: TGTGCCAGCAGTTGGGACAGCTATGGCTGCACCTTC; CDR3: CASSWDSYGCTF
V: TRBV12-3/TRBV12-4; D: TRBD1; J: TRBJ1-6; size: NA; DNA: TGTGCCAGCAGCAAGTACAGGGGAGGAGGTTCACCCCTCCACTTT; CDR3: CASSKYRGGGSPLHF
V: TRBV15; D: TRBD1; J: TRBJ2-1; size: NA; DNA: TGTGCCACCAGCAGAGATAGGCGGGGGACAGGGTTGGATGAGCAGTTCTTC; CDR3: CATSRDRRGTGLDEQFF
V: TRBV2; D: NA; J: TRBJ1-2; size: NA; DNA: TGTGCCAGCAGTGAAGAGGGTTCAAGAAACTATGGCTACACCTTC; CDR3: CASSEEGSRNYGYTF
V: TRBV4-3; D: NA; J: TRBJ1-2; size: few; DNA: TGCGCCAGCAGCCAAGATAGGGATCCGATCGGCTACACCTTC; CDR3: CASSQDRDPIGYTF
V: TRBV29-1; D: TRBD1; J: TRBJ1-2; size: NA; DNA: TGCAGCGTACGGGACAGAAACTATGGCTACACCTTC; CDR3: CSVRDRNYGYTF
V: TRBV29-1; D: NA; J: TRBJ2-1; size: NA; DNA: TGCAGCGTTGGTGTAGGCGGGAACAATGAGCAGTTCTTC; CDR3: CSVGVGGNNEQFF